These 29 T cell receptor beta chains share one sample of origin, sequenced in a study of cytomegalovirus exposure and HLA in healthy donors. PCR amplification relied on 60 Vbeta primers (plus 13 Jbeta primers). The protocol was immunoSEQ multiplex PCR, while the TCRdb copy is restricted to in-frame clones and leaves out a portion. The sample holds roughly 150,000 clones, roughly four fifths seen once. Sequenced: PBMCs. Receptors were obtained from a man aged 18 to 35 in good health and CMV-seronegative.

The chain employs TRBV7-2 and TRBJ2-5; 8 bases are a match to TRBD2. V dropped 3 bases and J dropped 3; count of bases not matched to a gene: 6. The V gene's germline CDR1 is SGHTA and CDR2 FQGNSA. This CDR3 is 15 amino acids long. The CDR3 coding sequence is TGTGCCAGCAGCTTCGAGCGGGAGAGGGAAGAGACCCAGTACTTC. It codes for CASSFEREREETQYF.

This chain connects TRBV7-2 to TRBJ2-1; TRBD1 matches 9 bases. This CDR3 is built from 14 residues. Per the germline V gene, CDR1 is SGHTA and CDR2 is FQGNSA. V lost 5 bases, J lost 7 bases, and 6 bases stayed unmatched. Here the CDR3 DNA reads TGTGCCAGCAGCCAAGGGACAGGGCGGAATGAGCAGTTCTTC. It codes for CASSQGTGRNEQFF.

V is TRBV5-1 and J is TRBJ2-7; TRBD1 agrees at 7 bases. This CDR3 is built from 17 residues. The germline V gene has CDR1 SGHRS and CDR2 YFSETQ. V dropped 0 bases and J dropped 5; count of bases not matched to a gene: 14. CDR3 DNA sequence: TGCGCCAGCAGCTTGGTTCCTGAGGGGGCAAGTGTGGACGAGCAGTACTTC. This translates into CASSLVPEGASVDEQYF.

The genes are TRBV9 and TRBJ2-1; D perhaps matches TRBD1 (6 bases). This CDR3 spans 14 amino acids. Germline loops: CDR1 SGDLS, CDR2 YYNGEE. Trimming took 6 bases from V and 8 from J, leaving 18 bases between them. The CDR3 nucleotides are TGTGCCAGCAAGACAGGCCGCGACGGCGATGAGCAGTTCTTC. Encoded protein: CASKTGRDGDEQFF.

This chain uses TRBV7-6 with TRBJ2-7, with D tentatively TRBD1 (5 bases). With 2 bases removed from V and 5 bases from J, the gap between germline ends came to 10 bases. Germline V gene lookup returns CDR1 SGHVS and CDR2 FNYEAQ. The CDR3 loop spans 13 amino acids. The CDR3, as DNA: TGTGCCAGCAGCTTATATCAGGGTGACGAGCAGTACTTC. Protein: CASSLYQGDEQYF.

The chain combines TRBV7-9 with TRBJ2-7; D possibly corresponds to TRBD2 (5 bases). V was cut by 4 bases and J by 2 bases, with 9 bases left in between. Per germline, CDR1 SEHNR and CDR2 FQNEAQ (reference sequence). The CDR3 contains 13 residues. The CDR3, as DNA: TGTGCCAGCAGCTCCGGCGGGCCCTACGAGCAGTACTTC. Protein sequence: CASSSGGPYEQYF.

The chain couples TRBV27 to TRBJ2-7; a possible D gene is TRBD2 (6 bases). Trimming removed 3 bases at V and 2 bases at J, with 11 bases between. The CDR3 spans 14 residues. Germline-derived CDR1 and CDR2 are MNHEY and SMNVEV (reference sequence). As DNA, the CDR3 is TGTGCCAGCAGTTTTTCAGGAGGGCCCTACGAGCAGTACTTC. As protein: CASSFSGGPYEQYF.

This clone was seen a single time. The chain recombines TRBV21-1 with TRBJ1-2. TRBV21-1 is deemed a pseudogene. CDR3 size: 11 residues. In DNA form, the CDR3 reads TGTGCCGGGGGGGAGGAGCAGGGCTACACCTTC. This codes for CAGGEEQGYTF.

This clone was observed a single time. J is TRBJ2-1 and V is TRBV27; TRBD1 matches 7 bases. This CDR3 is built from 13 residues. J gave up 11 bases and V 0 bases, and 4 bases lay outside the gene matches. Per the germline V gene, CDR1 is MNHEY and CDR2 is SMNVEV (reference sequence). CDR3 nucleotides: TGTGCCAGCAGTTTATCCCAGGGGGTACAGCAGTTCTTC. Residues: CASSLSQGVQQFF.

This clone came up a few times. This sequence joins TRBV19 and TRBJ2-1; 7 bases are shared with TRBD2. The J segment lost 3 bases and the V segment lost 6 bases, leaving 2 bases of the junction unmatched. This CDR3 spans 13 amino acids. From germline, CDR1 is LNHDA and CDR2 SQIVND (reference sequence). CDR3 amino acids: CASSRDYYNEQFF. The CDR3, as DNA: TGTGCCAGTAGCCGGGACTACTACAATGAGCAGTTCTTC.

The table lists this clone with a few counts. V gene TRBV6-5 combines with J gene TRBJ1-5, with D possibly TRBD1 on 5 matching bases. Germline V lookup: CDR1 MNHEY, CDR2 SVGAGI. Trimming took off 0 bases at V and 9 bases at J, with 9 bases between the two ends. This CDR3 has 13 amino acids. For the CDR3, the DNA is TGTGCCAGCAGTTACTCGGGGCAAATGCCCCAGCATTTT. It yields the protein CASSYSGQMPQHF.

The chain couples TRBV6-6 to TRBJ2-3; the D is unclear. CDR1 and CDR2 (germline): MNHNY, SVGAGI (reference sequence). This CDR3 contains 14 residues. V lost 3 bases and J lost 0, with 7 bases in between. CDR3 DNA: TGTGCCAGCAGTTATCGGTCTAGCACAGATACGCAGTATTTT. Its protein is CASSYRSSTDTQYF.

This rearrangement joins TRBV27 to TRBJ2-2; D is undetermined. V lost 6 bases and J 3 bases, leaving 20 bases between the germline ends. Looked up from germline, CDR1 is MNHEY and CDR2 is SMNVEV (reference sequence). CDR3 size: 17 residues. As DNA, the CDR3 is TGTGCCAGCAGCCTCCGACCAGTAGACTTTTACACCGGGGAGCTGTTTTTT. This encodes CASSLRPVDFYTGELFF.

The chain employs TRBV30 and TRBJ1-1; 8 bases line up with TRBD1. Losses at the gene ends were 3 bases for V and 3 bases for J; bases not matched to a gene: 3. The CDR3 extends over 13 amino acids. Germline CDR1 reads GTSNPN; CDR2 reads SVGIG (reference sequence). Here the CDR3 DNA reads TGTGCCTGGAGAACACAGGGGGACACTGAAGCTTTCTTT. Encoded protein: CAWRTQGDTEAFF.

V usage is TRBV10-3 and J usage is TRBJ2-3; D is possibly TRBD2 (5 bases). In germline, CDR1 is ENHRY, CDR2 SYGVKD. The V gene lost 2 bases and the J gene lost 6 bases, with 6 bases spanning the gap. The CDR3 has 12 amino acids. For the CDR3, the DNA is TGTGCCATCAGTGAGGGGGAGGATACGCAGTATTTT. Residues: CAISEGEDTQYF.

V usage is TRBV19 and J usage is TRBJ1-4; 7 nucleotides agree with TRBD1. V lost 3 bases, J lost 1 base, and 2 bases stayed unmatched. CDR3 length: 15 residues. The germline V gene has CDR1 LNHDA and CDR2 SQIVND (reference sequence). The CDR3 region is CASSMTGKTNEKLFF. The CDR3 nucleotides read TGTGCCAGTAGTATGACAGGGAAAACTAATGAAAAACTGTTTTTT.

The V call is TRBV7-9, the J call TRBJ2-1; 11 bases are shared with TRBD1. CDR1 is SEHNR, CDR2 FQNEAQ, per germline (reference sequence). This CDR3 is 17 amino acids long. The J segment lost 4 bases and the V segment lost 5 bases, leaving 10 bases of the junction unmatched. CDR3 protein: CASSKDGTGGFYNEQFF. The CDR3 bases are TGTGCCAGCAGCAAGGACGGGACAGGGGGATTTTACAATGAGCAGTTCTTC. Variable domain in full (rest from reference TRBV7-9 and TRBJ2-1): DTGVSQNPRHKITKRGQNVTFRCDPISEHNRLYWYRQTLGQGPEFLTYFQNEAQLEKSRLLSDRFSAERPKGSFSTLEIQRTEQGDSAMYLCASSKDGTGGFYNEQFFGPGTRLTVL.

The rearrangement links TRBV7-9 to TRBJ1-1; D is undetermined. This CDR3 spans 13 amino acids. Germline CDR1 reads SEHNR; CDR2 reads FQNEAQ (reference sequence). The V end lost 2 bases, the J end lost 5 bases, and 9 bases lay between the germline ends. CDR3 DNA sequence: TGTGCCAGCAGCTTAATTACGCGGACTGAAGCTTTCTTT. Translated, it gives CASSLITRTEAFF.

V usage is TRBV10-1 and J usage is TRBJ1-1, with no clear D. The CDR3 covers 11 residues. V dropped 4 bases and J dropped 6 bases, with 6 bases sitting between them. Per the germline V gene, CDR1 is WNHNN and CDR2 is SYGVQD (reference sequence). The CDR3 DNA reads TGCGCCAGCAGTGCGGGAGCTGAAGCTTTCTTT. This codes for CASSAGAEAFF.

This rearrangement joins TRBV10-3 to TRBJ2-7, with 13 bases fitting TRBD2. The CDR3 loop spans 14 amino acids. V shed 6 bases, J shed 2 bases, and the junction held 1 base outside the gene matches. From germline, CDR1 is ENHRY and CDR2 SYGVKD. CDR3 DNA: TGTGCCATCAGGGGGACTAGCGGGACCTACGAGCAGTACTTC. Amino acid sequence: CAIRGTSGTYEQYF.

This chain uses TRBV9 with TRBJ2-1; D might be TRBD2 (6 bases). Germline CDR1 and CDR2: SGDLS and YYNGEE. Deletions cut 5 bases from V and 3 bases from J, with 15 bases between. This CDR3 is 15 amino acids long. As DNA, the CDR3 is TGTGCCAGCAGTCCTAGGACTAACGGCTACAATGAGCAGTTCTTC. Amino acid sequence: CASSPRTNGYNEQFF.

This chain connects TRBV4-1 to TRBJ2-4; D gene uncertain. Germline CDR1 and CDR2: MGHRA and YSYEKL. The V end was cut by 0 bases, the J end by 7 bases, with 13 bases between. The CDR3 is 15 amino acids. DNA of the CDR3: TGCGCCAGCAGCCAAGATGCAAACGGGTTGAACATTCAGTACTTC. Translated, it gives CASSQDANGLNIQYF.

This chain connects TRBV28 to TRBJ1-4; 10 nucleotides agree with TRBD1. The CDR3 has 15 residues. Losses at the gene ends were 5 bases for V and 8 bases for J; bases not matched to a gene: 8. Germline lookup yields CDR1 MDHEN and CDR2 SYDVKM. CDR3 DNA sequence: TGTGCCAGCAGTACGCCGGGACAGGGGCAGGAAAAACTGTTTTTT. This gives the protein CASSTPGQGQEKLFF.

A single count supports this clone. The chain carries TRBV4-3 and TRBJ2-1, with 7 bases aligning to TRBD2. This CDR3 has 14 amino acids. Trimming cost V 2 bases and J 9 bases; bases outside gene matches: 7. Germline V CDR1 and CDR2: LGHNA, YSLEER. CDR3 protein: CASSQKEGGIEQFF. The CDR3 DNA follows: TGCGCCAGCAGCCAAAAGGAGGGAGGGATTGAGCAGTTCTTC.

The count of this clone is one. Other DNA sequences in the sample encode the same CDR3. The rearrangement links TRBV29-1 to TRBJ2-1; D may be TRBD2 (5 bases). The CDR3 sequence is 13 residues long. The V gene lost 3 bases and the J gene lost 0 bases, with 6 bases spanning the gap. Germline assignment: CDR1 SQVTM and CDR2 ANQGSEA. The CDR3: CSVERASYNEQFF. DNA of the CDR3: TGCAGCGTTGAGCGGGCCTCCTACAATGAGCAGTTCTTC.

The chain uses TRBV5-4 and TRBJ2-7, with 8 bases identical to TRBD2. The J segment lost 3 bases and the V segment lost 5 bases, leaving 7 bases of the junction unmatched. Germline values: CDR1 SGHNT, CDR2 YYREEE (reference sequence). CDR3 length: 14 residues. In nucleotides, the CDR3 is TGTGCCAGCAGTGCCACCGGGACTAGCTACGAGCAGTACTTC. This encodes CASSATGTSYEQYF. Supplemented by reference TRBV5-4 and TRBJ2-7, the full variable domain reads ETGVTQSPTHLIKTRGQQVTLRCSSQSGHNTVSWYQQALGQGPQFIFQYYREEENGRGNFPPRFSGLQFPNYSSELNVNALELDDSALYLCASSATGTSYEQYFGPGTRLTVT.

This clone showed up just once. V gene TRBV30 combines with J gene TRBJ2-3; TRBD2 agrees at 8 bases. With 4 bases clipped from V and 5 bases from J, the junction kept 11 bases outside the gene matches. The CDR3 consists of 15 residues. Germline lookup yields CDR1 GTSNPN and CDR2 SVGIG (reference sequence). CDR3 amino acids: CAWNHQAGEGDTQYF. CDR3 DNA sequence: TGTGCCTGGAATCATCAAGCGGGAGAGGGAGATACGCAGTATTTT. Complete variable domain (other parts from reference TRBV30 and TRBJ2-3): SQTIHQWPATLVQPVGSPLSLECTVEGTSNPNLYWYRQAAGRGLQLLFYSVGIGQISSEVPQNLSASRPQDRQFILSSKKLLLSDSGFYLCAWNHQAGEGDTQYFGPGTRLTVL.

The rearrangement uses TRBV6-5 and TRBJ1-2; TRBD1 is a possible D gene (5 bases). Germline V gene data show CDR1 as MNHEY and CDR2 as SVGAGI. V was clipped by 0 bases and J by 8 bases, with 16 bases between them. There are 15 residues in the CDR3. CDR3 protein: CASSYSKQALRGYTF. The DNA for the CDR3 is TGTGCCAGCAGTTACTCGAAACAGGCCCTTCGAGGCTACACCTTC.

The V and J genes are TRBV5-4 and TRBJ2-1, with 11 bases that match TRBD2. The germline gives CDR1 SGHNT, CDR2 YYREEE (reference sequence). The trim removed 4 bases at V and 3 bases at J, leaving 3 bases unmatched. The CDR3 extends over 15 amino acids. Here the CDR3 DNA reads TGTGCCAGCAGCCATGGGACTAGCGGCTACAATGAGCAGTTCTTC. This encodes CASSHGTSGYNEQFF.